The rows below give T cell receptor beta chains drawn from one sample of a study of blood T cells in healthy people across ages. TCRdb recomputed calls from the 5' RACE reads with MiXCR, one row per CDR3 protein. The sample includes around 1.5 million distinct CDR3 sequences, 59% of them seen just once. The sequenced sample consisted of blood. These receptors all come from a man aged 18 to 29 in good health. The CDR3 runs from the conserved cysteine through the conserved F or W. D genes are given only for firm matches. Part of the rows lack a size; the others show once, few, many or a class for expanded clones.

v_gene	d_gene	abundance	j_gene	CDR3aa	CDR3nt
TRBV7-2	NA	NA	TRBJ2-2	CASSLSPNMNTGELFF	TGTGCCAGCAGCCTCTCCCCAAATATGAACACCGGGGAGCTGTTTTTT
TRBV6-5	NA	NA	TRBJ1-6	CASRLPGPNNSPLHF	TGTGCCAGCAGACTACCGGGCCCCAATAATTCACCCCTCCACTTT
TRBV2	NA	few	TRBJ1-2	CASSEGASYGYTF	TGTGCCAGCAGTGAGGGGGCATCCTATGGCTACACCTTC
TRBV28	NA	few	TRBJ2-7	CASRDPQDYFYEQYF	TGTGCCAGCAGGGACCCCCAGGACTATTTCTACGAGCAGTACTTC
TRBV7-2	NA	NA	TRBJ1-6	CASSVVDLAPLHF	TGTGCCAGCAGCGTAGTCGACTTGGCACCCCTCCACTTT
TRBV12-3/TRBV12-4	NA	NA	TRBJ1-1	CASSPFGQTNTEAFF	TGTGCCAGCAGTCCATTCGGACAGACTAACACTGAAGCTTTCTTT
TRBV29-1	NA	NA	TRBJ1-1	CSASPGEREAFF	TGCAGCGCCTCCCCGGGAGAACGTGAAGCTTTCTTT
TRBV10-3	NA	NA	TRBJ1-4	CAAMWGLNEKLFF	TGTGCCGCAATGTGGGGCTTAAATGAAAAACTGTTTTTT
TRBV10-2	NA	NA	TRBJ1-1	CASSEYRENTEAFF	TGCGCCAGCAGTGAATACAGGGAGAACACTGAAGCTTTCTTT
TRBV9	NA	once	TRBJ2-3	CASSVYGVAPDTQYF	TGTGCCAGCAGCGTTTACGGGGTGGCCCCAGATACGCAGTATTTT
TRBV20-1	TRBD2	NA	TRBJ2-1	CSARELAGGLEQFF	TGCAGTGCTAGGGAGCTAGCGGGAGGTCTTGAGCAGTTCTTC
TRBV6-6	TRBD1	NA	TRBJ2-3	CASGNRGQTDTQYF	TGTGCCAGCGGGAACAGGGGGCAGACAGATACGCAGTATTTT
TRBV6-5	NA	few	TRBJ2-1	CASRPDLISSYNEQFF	TGTGCCAGCAGGCCCGACTTGATTAGCTCCTACAATGAGCAGTTCTTC
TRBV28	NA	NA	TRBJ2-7	CASSFTGRSEQYF	TGTGCCAGCAGTTTCACAGGGAGGTCCGAGCAGTACTTC
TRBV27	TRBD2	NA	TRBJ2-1	CASSLRSSGGYNEQFF	TGTGCCAGCAGTTTACGCTCTAGCGGGGGCTACAATGAGCAGTTCTTC
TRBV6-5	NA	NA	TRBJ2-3	CASRIFPAGTQYF	TGTGCCAGCAGAATATTCCCCGCCGGTACGCAGTATTTT
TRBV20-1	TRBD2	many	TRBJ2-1	CSASRPSGYNEQFF	TGCAGTGCTAGTCGTCCTAGCGGTTACAATGAGCAGTTCTTC
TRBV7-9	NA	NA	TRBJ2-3	CASSAGSGGDTQYF	TGTGCCAGCAGCGCCGGGTCCGGTGGGGATACGCAGTATTTT
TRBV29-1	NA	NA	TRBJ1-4	CSVEAPDRDEKLFF	TGCAGCGTTGAGGCACCCGATCGTGATGAAAAACTGTTTTTT
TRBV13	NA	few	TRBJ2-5	CASSFRGAETQYF	TGTGCCAGCAGCTTTCGGGGGGCAGAGACCCAGTACTTC
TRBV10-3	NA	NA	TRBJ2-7	CAISGGPYEQYF	TGTGCCATCAGTGGAGGTCCTTACGAGCAGTACTTC
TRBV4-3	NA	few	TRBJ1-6	CASSPSGYNNSPLHF	TGCGCCAGCAGCCCCAGCGGGTATAATAATTCACCCCTCCACTTT
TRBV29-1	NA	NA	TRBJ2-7	CSVEVMGGEQYF	TGCAGCGTTGAAGTGATGGGTGGCGAGCAGTACTTC
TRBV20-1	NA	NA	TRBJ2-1	CSARDLGQSYNEQFF	TGCAGTGCTAGAGATCTCGGACAGAGTTACAATGAGCAGTTCTTC
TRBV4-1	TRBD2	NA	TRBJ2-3	CASSQGWVAGQLDTQYF	TGCGCCAGCAGCCAAGGTTGGGTAGCGGGACAATTAGATACGCAGTATTTT
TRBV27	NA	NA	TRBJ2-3	CASSLYTGEEDTQYF	TGTGCCAGCAGTTTATATACAGGGGAGGAAGATACGCAGTATTTT
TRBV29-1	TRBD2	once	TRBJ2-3	CSVELAGGPHNADTQYF	TGCAGCGTTGAATTGGCGGGAGGACCCCATAACGCAGATACGCAGTATTTT
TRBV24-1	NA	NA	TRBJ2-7	CATREGYDEQYF	TGTGCCACCAGGGAAGGGTACGACGAGCAGTACTTC
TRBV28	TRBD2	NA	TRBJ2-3	CASITSGPTDTQYF	TGTGCCAGCATCACTAGCGGGCCCACAGATACGCAGTATTTT
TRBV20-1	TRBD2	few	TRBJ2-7	CSAWGLVDSYEQYF	TGCAGTGCTTGGGGACTAGTGGATTCCTACGAGCAGTACTTC
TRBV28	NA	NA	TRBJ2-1	CASRNRDAAYNEQFF	TGTGCCAGCAGGAACCGGGACGCTGCCTACAATGAGCAGTTCTTC